A selection of T cell receptor beta chains follows, all from one sample in a study of blood T cell repertoires in COVID-19. Produced via immunoSEQ multiplex PCR; TCRdb's table is partial and in-frame only. The table lists tens of thousands of clones, over 85% of them singletons, with about 1.5% in the top ten. The sample consisted of peripheral blood. All receptors come from a man aged 45-65 years with acute or convalescent COVID-19. CDR3s include the opening cysteine and the closing phenylalanine or tryptophan. D genes are given only for firm matches. Clone size appears in some rows only: once, few, many, or a class for an expanded clone.

j_call | v_call | d_call | clone_size | cdr3_length | cdr3_nt | cdr3_aa
TRBJ1-1 | TRBV2 | TRBD1 | - | 15 | TGTGCCAGCAGTGAGGAGGGGGCGGTGAACACTGAAGCTTTCTTT | CASSEEGAVNTEAFF
TRBJ2-3 | TRBV9 | TRBD2 | - | 14 | TGTGCCAGCAGCGGATCGGGAGGCTCAGATACGCAGTATTTT | CASSGSGGSDTQYF
TRBJ1-2 | TRBV5-1 | TRBD1 | - | 14 | TGCGCCAGCAGCTCGACAGGGCAGGACTATGGCTACACCTTC | CASSSTGQDYGYTF
TRBJ2-7 | TRBV7-9 | TRBD2 | few | 15 | TGTGCCAGCAGCCCGTGGACTAGCGGGAGTGACGAGCAGTACTTC | CASSPWTSGSDEQYF
TRBJ2-1 | TRBV9 | - | few | 13 | TGTGCCAGCAGCGACGACGGGAACAATGAGCAGTTCTTC | CASSDDGNNEQFF
TRBJ1-2 | TRBV13 | - | - | 14 | TGTGCCAGCAGCTCCTACAGGCCCCCTAAGGGCTACACCTTC | CASSSYRPPKGYTF
TRBJ2-1 | TRBV7-9 | - | - | 14 | TGTGCCAGCAGCTCCAGGACAAGTGTTTCCGTGCAGTTCTTC | CASSSRTSVSVQFF
TRBJ2-1 | TRBV27 | TRBD2 | - | 16 | TGTGCCAGCAGTCCCAGGACTAGCGGGACCTACAATGAGCAGTTCTTC | CASSPRTSGTYNEQFF
TRBJ2-6 | TRBV19 | - | - | 18 | TGTGCCAGTAGTCACGGGACTTATCTGCCCTCTGGGGCCAACGTCCTGACTTTC | CASSHGTYLPSGANVLTF
TRBJ2-2 | TRBV7-2 | TRBD2 | - | 17 | TGTGCCAGCAGCTTAGTTAACGCGGGAGGGCCTAACGGGGAGCTGTTTTTT | CASSLVNAGGPNGELFF
TRBJ2-3 | TRBV19 | - | few | 14 | TGTGCCAGTAGTATACAGTCTCTCACAGATACGCAGTATTTT | CASSIQSLTDTQYF
TRBJ1-2 | TRBV9 | TRBD1 | - | 13 | TGTGCCAGCAGCCCAGGGGGCAACTATGGCTACACCTTC | CASSPGGNYGYTF
TRBJ2-2 | TRBV9 | TRBD2 | once | 14 | TGTGCCAGCGGGGCGGGGGTCGACACCGGGGAGCTGTTTTTT | CASGAGVDTGELFF
TRBJ2-7 | TRBV7-8 | - | - | 16 | TGTGCCAGCAGCTTATATGGGAGGCACAGAACCTACGAGCAGTACTTC | CASSLYGRHRTYEQYF
TRBJ1-6 | TRBV5-3 | TRBD1 | once | 14 | TGTGCCAGAAGACATGACGACAGGGGATCACCCCTCCACTTT | CARRHDDRGSPLHF
TRBJ1-5 | TRBV19 | - | - | 16 | TGTGCCAGTATTTCGCCCCAGGGTAATGGCAATCAGCCCCAGCATTTT | CASISPQGNGNQPQHF